The 20 T cell receptor beta chains reported below all come from one sample, sequenced in a study of shared clonotypes between healthy human individuals. Sequencing used immunoSEQ multiplex PCR; TCRdb keeps in-frame clones, though not all of them. The data hold approximately 2.5 million clones, with 90% to 95% observed a single time. The sequenced sample consisted of naive CD4+ T cells from PBMCs. Subset defined: CD45RA+ positively selected. The receptors were gathered from a man aged 18 to 30 in good health. Some clones in this sample may be carry-over from other donors' samples.

The rearrangement uses TRBV28 and TRBJ1-5; possible D gene TRBD1, 6 bases. CDR3 length equals 15 residues. Looked up from germline, CDR1 is MDHEN and CDR2 is SYDVKM. V gave up 8 bases and J gave up 7 bases, with 21 bases separating them. This CDR3 reads CASFQGQGGGQPQHF. In DNA, the CDR3 is TGTGCCAGCTTTCAAGGCCAAGGGGGAGGGCAGCCCCAGCATTTT.

This chain joins TRBV27 and TRBJ1-4; no reliable D call. From germline, CDR1 is MNHEY and CDR2 SMNVEV (reference sequence). This CDR3 comprises 16 residues. The germline V and J ends were trimmed by 6 bases and 7 bases, with 21 bases remaining between them. Written as DNA, the CDR3 is TGTGCCAGCAGCCCAGCCCTTGGGTTGGGGAGTGAAAAACTGTTTTTT. The encoded protein is CASSPALGLGSEKLFF.

A note on this clone: The same CDR3 is also encoded by other DNA sequences in this sample. This chain uses TRBV5-1 with TRBJ1-1; D is ambiguous. The CDR3 contains 15 residues. V gave up 0 bases and J gave up 0 bases, with 9 bases separating them. Per germline, CDR1 SGHRS and CDR2 YFSETQ. For the CDR3, the DNA is TGCGCCAGCAGCTTGGAGGCAGGACTGAACACTGAAGCTTTCTTT. As protein: CASSLEAGLNTEAFF. The whole variable domain, remainder taken from reference TRBV5-1 and TRBJ1-1, is KAGVTQTPRYLIKTRGQQVTLSCSPISGHRSVSWYQQTPGQGLQFLFEYFSETQRNKGNFPGRFSGRQFSNSRSEMNVSTLELGDSALYLCASSLEAGLNTEAFFGQGTRLTVV.

The rearrangement joins TRBV7-2 to TRBJ1-5; D remains ambiguous. This CDR3 region has 15 residues. The germline V gene has CDR1 SGHTA and CDR2 FQGNSA. Between the trimmed V and J ends, which lost 2 bases and 4 bases, there was a span of 12 bases. CDR3 sequence reads: CASSLLSGVNQPQHF. The DNA of the CDR3 is TGTGCCAGCAGCTTACTATCTGGGGTTAATCAGCCCCAGCATTTT. Complete variable domain (other parts from reference TRBV7-2 and TRBJ1-5): GAGVSQSPSNKVTEKGKDVELRCDPISGHTALYWYRQSLGQGLEFLIYFQGNSAPDKSGLPSDRFSAERTGGSVSTLTIQRTQQEDSAVYLCASSLLSGVNQPQHFGDGTRLSIL.

Points on this clone: The identical CDR3 is also encoded by other nucleotide sequences in the sample. J is TRBJ2-3 and V is TRBV7-9; 9 nucleotides line up with TRBD1. There are 15 residues in the CDR3. V trimming: 5 bases; J trimming: 1 base; junction bases outside the gene matches: 4. Germline V CDR1 and CDR2: SEHNR, FQNEAQ (reference sequence). Here the CDR3 DNA reads TGTGCCAGCAGCCTCTGGACAGGGGGCACAGATACGCAGTATTTT. As protein: CASSLWTGGTDTQYF.

The rearrangement joins TRBV9 to TRBJ2-2; D possibly corresponds to TRBD1 (5 bases). Trimming shortened V by 3 bases and J by 3 bases, and 12 bases separated the two germline ends. This CDR3 has 15 residues. Looked up from germline, CDR1 is SGDLS and CDR2 is YYNGEE. CDR3 region: CASSARGADTGELFF. CDR3 bases: TGTGCCAGCAGCGCGCGTGGGGCGGACACCGGGGAGCTGTTTTTT.

This chain joins TRBV27 and TRBJ2-2; 8 bases agree with TRBD2. The CDR3 spans 16 residues. V was pared by 5 bases and J by 4 bases, with 9 bases of the junction left unmatched. Germline lookup yields CDR1 MNHEY and CDR2 SMNVEV (reference sequence). DNA of the CDR3: TGTGCCAGCAGTCCGCTCCGGAGCGGGAGCACCGGGGAGCTGTTTTTT. Protein: CASSPLRSGSTGELFF.

This chain joins TRBV28 and TRBJ2-5; possibly TRBD1 or TRBD2 for D (5 bases each). V was clipped by 4 bases and J by 7 bases, with 16 bases between them. The CDR3 spans 14 residues. In germline, CDR1 is MDHEN, CDR2 SYDVKM. The CDR3: CASSSPGTLGTQYF. DNA for the CDR3: TGTGCCAGCAGTTCTCCCGGGACCTTAGGGACCCAGTACTTC.

This chain links TRBV6-5 with TRBJ2-5; D call uncertain. The germline CDR1 and CDR2 sequences are MNHEY and SVGAGI. CDR3 length equals 14 residues. V lost 5 bases and J lost 1, with 11 bases in between. DNA of the CDR3: TGTGCCAGCAGTACCCGCGAAGGCCAAGAGACCCAGTACTTC. Amino acid sequence: CASSTREGQETQYF.

This chain joins TRBV5-1 and TRBJ2-7, with D perhaps matching TRBD1 or TRBD2 (5 bases each). CDR3 length: 15 amino acids. Per germline, CDR1 SGHRS and CDR2 YFSETQ. V lost 1 base and J 3 bases, leaving 14 bases between the germline ends. The DNA for the CDR3 is TGCGCCAGCAGCTTGTGGGTCGGGACCGTCTACGAGCAGTACTTC. This sequence encodes CASSLWVGTVYEQYF.

About this clone: Other DNA sequences from this sample encode an identical CDR3 as well. The V gene is TRBV19, the J gene TRBJ2-3; 9 bases map to TRBD2. From germline, CDR1 is LNHDA and CDR2 SQIVND (reference sequence). CDR3 length: 15 amino acids. V dropped 3 bases and J dropped 4; count of bases not matched to a gene: 5. As DNA, the CDR3 is TGTGCCAGTAGTATTAGTAGCGGGAGCCCAGATACGCAGTATTTT. Encoded protein: CASSISSGSPDTQYF.

The gene calls are TRBV6-5 and TRBJ2-7; D remains ambiguous. Germline CDR1 is MNHEY and CDR2 is SVGAGI. The CDR3 is made up of 15 amino acids. V gave up 8 bases and J gave up 0 bases, with 17 bases separating them. The CDR3 region is CASAGGIRISYEQYF. CDR3 in DNA: TGTGCCAGCGCCGGCGGCATTCGGATCTCCTACGAGCAGTACTTC.

The chain uses TRBV4-1 and TRBJ1-2; TRBD1 matches at 9 bases. Germline CDR1 MGHRA, CDR2 YSYEKL. V was clipped by 3 bases and J by 7 bases; unmatched bases: 15. This CDR3 spans 17 amino acids. The CDR3 region has the DNA TGCGCCAGCAGCCAGAGGCGAGTAGGACAGGGGCTAGGTGGCTACACCTTC. It translates to CASSQRRVGQGLGGYTF.

The V call is TRBV2, the J call TRBJ2-7, with D tentatively TRBD1 (6 bases). V was pared by 4 bases and J by 5 bases, with 15 bases between. CDR1 is SNHLY, CDR2 FYNNEI, per germline. CDR3 length: 14 residues. The CDR3 protein is CASSVGQGRDEQYF. CDR3 bases: TGTGCCAGCAGTGTAGGCCAGGGGCGCGACGAGCAGTACTTC.

A note on this clone: Other DNA sequences in the sample encode the same CDR3. V and J are TRBV6-1 and TRBJ2-1; D perhaps matches TRBD2 (5 bases). Germline CDR1 is MNHNS and CDR2 is SASEGT. Deletions cut 3 bases from V and 2 bases from J, with 8 bases between. This CDR3 region has 14 residues. The CDR3 reads CASSDGGPYNEQFF. CDR3 nucleotides: TGTGCCAGCAGTGATGGAGGACCCTACAATGAGCAGTTCTTC.

The chain uses TRBV5-4 and TRBJ2-3; the D gene is possibly TRBD1 (6 bases). V was shortened by 4 bases and J by 8 bases, with 14 bases between the two germline ends. The germline gives CDR1 SGHNT, CDR2 YYREEE (reference sequence). This CDR3 spans 13 amino acids. In DNA form, the CDR3 reads TGTGCCAGCAGCCCTGAGGGGGTTGGTACGCAGTATTTT. This codes for CASSPEGVGTQYF.

This rearrangement joins TRBV27 to TRBJ2-1; 10 bases map to TRBD2. The V and J ends lost 2 bases and 12 bases, in that order; junction bases with no gene match: 7. The CDR3 consists of 14 residues. From germline, CDR1 is MNHEY and CDR2 SMNVEV (reference sequence). DNA of the CDR3: TGTGCCAGCAGTTTAAAGCTAGCGGGAGCGAGGCAGTTCTTC. The encoded protein is CASSLKLAGARQFF.

A remark on this clone: This sample also contains other DNA sequences that code for the same CDR3. The rearrangement uses TRBV6-6 and TRBJ2-3, with D hard to call. CDR3 size: 15 residues. CDR1 and CDR2 from the germline V gene are MNHNY and SVGAGI (reference sequence). V gave up 6 bases and J gave up 0 bases, with 13 bases separating them. The chain's CDR3 is CASSSSTASTDTQYF. CDR3 bases: TGTGCCAGCAGCTCCTCTACGGCTAGCACAGATACGCAGTATTTT.

The chain links TRBV30 to TRBJ1-1; possibly TRBD1 for D (5 bases). The CDR3 spans 15 residues. Trimming stripped 5 bases from V and 3 bases from J, with 19 bases between. Looked up from germline, CDR1 is GTSNPN and CDR2 is SVGIG (reference sequence). CDR3 DNA sequence: TGTGCCTGGGATTCGGGGCTGTCTAGGTACACTGAAGCTTTCTTT. It yields the protein CAWDSGLSRYTEAFF.

The gene calls are TRBV2 and TRBJ2-3; possible D gene TRBD1, 5 bases. This CDR3 comprises 13 residues. Germline CDR1 SNHLY, CDR2 FYNNEI. Trimming stripped 5 bases from V and 1 base from J, with 7 bases between. In nucleotides, the CDR3 is TGTGCCAGCAGTTGGACACGCACAGATACGCAGTATTTT. This gives the protein CASSWTRTDTQYF.